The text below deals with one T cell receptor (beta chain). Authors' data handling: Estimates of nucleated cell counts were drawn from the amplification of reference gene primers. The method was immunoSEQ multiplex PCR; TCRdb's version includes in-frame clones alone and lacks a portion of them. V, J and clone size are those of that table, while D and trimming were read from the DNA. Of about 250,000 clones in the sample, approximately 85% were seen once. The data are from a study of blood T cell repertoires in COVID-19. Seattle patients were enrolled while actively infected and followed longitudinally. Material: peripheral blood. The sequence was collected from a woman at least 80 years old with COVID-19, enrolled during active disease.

CDR3 in amino acids: CASSQTWRGDEQFF. The CDR3 DNA reads as TGTGCCAGCAGTCAGACTTGGAGGGGTGATGAGCAGTTCTTC. This rearrangement joins TRBV28 to TRBJ2-1; TRBD2 might be the D (6 bases). This CDR3 region has 14 residues. V dropped 5 bases and J dropped 8 bases, with 16 bases sitting between them. Germline loops: CDR1 MDHEN, CDR2 SYDVKM.